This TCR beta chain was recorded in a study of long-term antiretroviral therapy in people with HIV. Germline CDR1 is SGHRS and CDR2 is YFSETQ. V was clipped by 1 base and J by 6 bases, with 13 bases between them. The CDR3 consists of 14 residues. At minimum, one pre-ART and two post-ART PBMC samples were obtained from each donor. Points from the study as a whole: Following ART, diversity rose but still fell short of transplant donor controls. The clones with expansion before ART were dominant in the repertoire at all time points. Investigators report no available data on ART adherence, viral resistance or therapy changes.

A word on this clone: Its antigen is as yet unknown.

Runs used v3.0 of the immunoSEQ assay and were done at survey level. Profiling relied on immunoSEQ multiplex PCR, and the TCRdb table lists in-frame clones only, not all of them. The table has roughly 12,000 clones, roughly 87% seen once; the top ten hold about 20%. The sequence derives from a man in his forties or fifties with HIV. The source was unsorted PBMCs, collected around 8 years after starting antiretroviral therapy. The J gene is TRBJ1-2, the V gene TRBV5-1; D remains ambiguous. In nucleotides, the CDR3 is TGCGCCAGCAGCTTGTTGGCCCCTACTGATGGCTACACCTTC. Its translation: CASSLLAPTDGYTF. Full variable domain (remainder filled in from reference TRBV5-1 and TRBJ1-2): KAGVTQTPRYLIKTRGQQVTLSCSPISGHRSVSWYQQTPGQGLQFLFEYFSETQRNKGNFPGRFSGRQFSNSRSEMNVSTLELGDSALYLCASSLLAPTDGYTFGSGTRLTVV.